The 11 T cell receptor beta chains in this list originate from one sample, sequenced in a study of T cell responses to AZD1222 COVID-19 vaccine. Only in-frame clones appear in the TCRdb table, and some are missing; sequencing was by immunoSEQ multiplex PCR. The profile shows roughly 100,000 clones, 90% of them singletons. Sample: peripheral blood, taken on day 0 of AZD1222 vaccination. These receptors all stem from an adult in good health.

The chain carries TRBV18 and TRBJ2-3; no clear D gene. Germline lookup yields CDR1 KGHSH and CDR2 LQKENI. The germline V and J ends were trimmed by 0 bases and 2 bases, with 9 bases remaining between them. This CDR3 comprises 15 residues. The CDR3 spells CASSPPSPLTDTQYF. The CDR3 DNA is TGTGCCAGCTCACCACCATCCCCACTCACAGATACGCAGTATTTT.

This clone showed up just once. J is TRBJ1-2 and V is TRBV5-5; the D is unclear. Per germline, CDR1 SGHKS and CDR2 YYEKEE (reference sequence). Deletions cut 3 bases from V and 4 bases from J, with 16 bases between. The CDR3 length is 15 residues. In DNA form, the CDR3 reads TGTGCCAGCAGCTCGCCGCCGGCGATGGGCTATGGCTACACCTTC. It codes for CASSSPPAMGYGYTF.

The chain links TRBV7-9 to TRBJ2-2; D call uncertain. In germline, CDR1 is SEHNR, CDR2 FQNEAQ (reference sequence). The CDR3 length is 16 residues. Trimming took 2 bases from V and 4 from J, leaving 14 bases between them. DNA of the CDR3: TGTGCCAGCAGCTTACCGGAACGGCAGTCCACCGGGGAGCTGTTTTTT. As protein: CASSLPERQSTGELFF.

This chain uses TRBV27 with TRBJ2-2; D remains ambiguous. Germline V gene sequence: CDR1 MNHEY, CDR2 SMNVEV (reference sequence). V lost 2 bases to trimming and J lost 3 bases, with 4 bases between them. CDR3 length: 13 amino acids. CDR3 DNA: TGTGCCAGCAGTTTAGGCTACACCGGGGAGCTGTTTTTT. As protein: CASSLGYTGELFF.

The rearrangement joins TRBV21-1 to TRBJ2-1. TRBV21-1 has pseudogene status. This CDR3 is 18 amino acids long. The CDR3 nucleotides are TGTCCCCGCCGCGACGCCGGGGCTCGGGCGGGCGGGCCCCGCGAGCAGTTCTTC. Its protein product is CPRRDAGARAGGPREQFF.

This chain joins TRBV10-1 and TRBJ2-3; 8 positions agree with TRBD2. CDR3 length: 15 amino acids. Losses at the gene ends were 4 bases for V and 4 bases for J; bases not matched to a gene: 7. Looked up from germline, CDR1 is WNHNN and CDR2 is SYGVQD (reference sequence). The CDR3 sequence: CASSGVSGKSDTQYF. The CDR3 nucleotides are TGCGCCAGCAGTGGGGTTAGCGGGAAATCAGATACGCAGTATTTT.

The CDR3 sequence is CAWRLLQGSRGYTF. The CDR3, as DNA: TGTGCCTGGAGGCTACTACAGGGTTCTCGCGGCTACACCTTC. V gene TRBV30 combines with J gene TRBJ1-2; weak D call: TRBD1 (6 bases). The CDR3 runs 14 residues. Deletions cut 3 bases from V and 8 bases from J, with 19 bases between. From germline, CDR1 is GTSNPN and CDR2 SVGIG (reference sequence). The full variable domain, completed using reference TRBV30 and TRBJ1-2, is SQTIHQWPATLVQPVGSPLSLECTVEGTSNPNLYWYRQAAGRGLQLLFYSVGIGQISSEVPQNLSASRPQDRQFILSSKKLLLSDSGFYLCAWRLLQGSRGYTFGSGTRLTVV.

The V and J genes are TRBV25-1 and TRBJ2-3; 7 nucleotides agree with TRBD2. Germline assignment: CDR1 MGHDK and CDR2 SYGVNS. This CDR3 contains 15 residues. With V trimmed by 5 bases and J by 2 bases, 7 bases remained unmatched. CDR3 region: CASSNSGGVTDTQYF. The CDR3 DNA sequence: TGTGCCAGCAGTAATTCGGGGGGAGTCACAGATACGCAGTATTTT.

The chain recombines TRBV7-3 with TRBJ1-1; the match to TRBD1 covers 11 bases. The CDR3 loop spans 14 amino acids. V was clipped by 5 bases and J by 5 bases; unmatched bases: 4. Per germline, CDR1 SGHTA and CDR2 FQGTGA. CDR3 in amino acids: CASSPGTGGTEAFF. The CDR3 nucleotides are TGTGCCAGCAGCCCAGGGACAGGGGGGACTGAAGCTTTCTTT. The full variable domain, in which reference TRBV7-3 and TRBJ1-1 provide the parts outside the CDR3, is GAGVSQTPSNKVTEKGKYVELRCDPISGHTALYWYRQSLGQGPEFLIYFQGTGAADDSGLPNDRFFAVRPEGSVSTLKIQRTERGDSAVYLCASSPGTGGTEAFFGQGTRLTVV.

The rearrangement links TRBV9 to TRBJ1-1; 10 nucleotides align to TRBD1. The germline CDR1 and CDR2 sequences are SGDLS and YYNGEE. V gave up 3 bases and J gave up 4 bases; unmatched junction bases: 9. The CDR3 extends over 16 amino acids. The CDR3 sequence: CASSGGTGEGVTEAFF. The CDR3 region has the DNA TGTGCCAGCAGCGGAGGGACAGGGGAGGGGGTCACTGAAGCTTTCTTT.

V usage is TRBV7-3 and J usage is TRBJ2-1; TRBD1 matches 9 bases. J gave up 6 bases and V 3 bases, and 15 bases lay outside the gene matches. The CDR3 has 18 residues. Per the germline V gene, CDR1 is SGHTA and CDR2 is FQGTGA. The CDR3 DNA follows: TGTGCCAGCAGCTTGTTTGTTCAGACAGGGGGATTGCGCAATGAGCAGTTCTTC. Protein: CASSLFVQTGGLRNEQFF.